Listed below are T cell receptor beta chains from one sample, sequenced in a study of blood T cells in healthy people across ages. TCRdb recomputed calls from the 5' RACE reads with MiXCR, one row per CDR3 protein. This table holds 700,000 to 950,000 distinct CDR3 sequences, roughly 44% found once. Specimen: blood. The receptors stem from a woman in her sixties in good health. Both conserved end residues are part of each CDR3. A D gene is named only where the DNA matches it firmly. Where a row states a size, it is once, few, many or the class of an expanded clone; other rows omit it.

v_call	j_call	d_call	clone_size	cdr3_aa	cdr3_nt
TRBV29-1	TRBJ2-1	-	-	CSVEGLGQRGVYNEQFF	TGCAGCGTTGAAGGGCTGGGGCAGAGAGGGGTCTACAATGAGCAGTTCTTC
TRBV10-3	TRBJ2-7	-	-	CAISELPGSYEQYF	TGTGCCATCAGTGAGTTACCCGGGTCCTACGAGCAGTACTTC
TRBV6-5	TRBJ1-6	-	-	CASSYAEGNSPLHF	TGTGCCAGCAGTTACGCGGAGGGCAATTCACCCCTCCACTTT
TRBV27	TRBJ2-7	-	-	CASSPDTQNEQYF	TGTGCCAGCAGTCCCGACACACAGAACGAGCAGTACTTC
TRBV7-9	TRBJ2-5	TRBD2	few	CASGPSGARVGETQYF	TGTGCCAGCGGGCCTAGCGGGGCAAGAGTTGGAGAGACCCAGTACTTC
TRBV4-3	TRBJ2-7	-	many	CASSPSESSYEQYF	TGCGCCAGCAGCCCGTCGGAGAGCTCCTACGAGCAGTACTTC
TRBV25-1	TRBJ1-6	-	few	CASSSGAGSPDSPLHF	TGTGCCAGCAGCTCCGGGGCAGGGAGTCCAGATTCACCCCTCCACTTT
TRBV4-3	TRBJ1-5	TRBD1	few	CASTHGQGREAGQPQHF	TGCGCCAGCACCCACGGACAGGGCAGGGAGGCCGGCCAGCCCCAGCATTTT
TRBV5-1	TRBJ2-7	TRBD2	-	CASSLGSGRLLGSYEQYF	TGCGCCAGCAGCTTGGGCAGCGGGAGGCTCCTCGGGTCCTACGAGCAGTACTTC
TRBV2	TRBJ1-2	-	few	CASSENGYTF	TGTGCCAGCAGTGAGAATGGCTACACCTTC
TRBV7-2	TRBJ2-7	TRBD2	few	CASSLLTSGRGEQYF	TGTGCCAGCAGCTTATTGACTAGCGGGAGGGGCGAGCAGTACTTC
TRBV27	TRBJ2-5	TRBD2	many	CASSYSGGNRETQYF	TGTGCCAGCAGTTACTCGGGAGGGAACAGGGAGACCCAGTACTTC
TRBV5-1	TRBJ2-2	-	-	CASQSGERPHTGELFF	TGCGCCAGCCAGTCTGGGGAGCGGCCTCACACCGGGGAGCTGTTTTTT
TRBV7-3	TRBJ2-1	-	-	CASSLEGSPSYNEQFF	TGTGCCAGCAGCTTAGAGGGTAGCCCCTCCTACAATGAGCAGTTCTTC